The 29 T cell receptor beta chains below were found in one sample sequenced in a study of T-cell memory formation after mild COVID-19. TCRdb re-called the 5' RACE reads with MiXCR, one entry per CDR3 protein. The repertoire holds hundreds of thousands of distinct CDR3 sequences, with 20% to 30% as singletons. Sequencing used PBMCs or a T cell subset sorted from them (not recorded which). The receptors were sampled from an adult woman who had mild COVID-19 (a few samples of this study predate the infection). Cell type and time point are not known.

This rearrangement joins TRBV11-2 to TRBJ2-1; D unresolved. CDR1 is SGHAT, CDR2 FQNNGV, per germline. The V gene lost 2 bases and the J gene lost 6 bases, with 8 bases spanning the gap. The CDR3 is made up of 13 amino acids. The CDR3 loop is CASSLYVGNEQFF. CDR3 nucleotide sequence: TGTGCCAGCAGCTTATATGTAGGCAATGAGCAGTTCTTC.

In this sample, this clonotype turned up a few times. V usage is TRBV20-1 and J usage is TRBJ1-1, with 12 bases aligning to TRBD1. V gave up 0 bases and J gave up 10 bases; unmatched junction bases: 3. The V gene's germline CDR1 is DFQATT and CDR2 SNEGSKA (reference sequence). CDR3 size: 13 residues. The CDR3 DNA reads TGCAGTGCTAGAGATGGGACAGGGGGCCCAGCTTTCTTT. Its protein product is CSARDGTGGPAFF.

This clonotype was seen at least ten times. The chain carries TRBV11-3 and TRBJ2-7; D gene ambiguous. V was clipped by 2 bases and J by 0 bases, with 5 bases between them. The germline gives CDR1 SGHNT, CDR2 YENEEA. This CDR3 is 13 amino acids long. The CDR3 DNA reads as TGTGCCAGCAGCTTACCGCCCTCCTACGAGCAGTACTTC. Translating gives CASSLPPSYEQYF.

In its sample, this clonotype was seen a few times. The chain recombines TRBV12-3 or TRBV12-4 with TRBJ2-1; 12 bases are shared with TRBD2. The CDR3 runs 16 residues. The junction had 11 bases not matched to a gene; V was cut back by 7 bases and J by 7 bases. The CDR3 protein is CASTHSGLAGINEQFF. CDR3 in DNA: TGTGCCAGCACCCACTCCGGACTAGCGGGAATTAATGAGCAGTTCTTC.

This clonotype has just a few counts. The chain combines TRBV4-1 with TRBJ2-7; D might be TRBD1 (5 bases). Germline loops: CDR1 MGHRA, CDR2 YSYEKL. Trimming shortened V by 3 bases and J by 0 bases, and 15 bases separated the two germline ends. This CDR3 is 16 amino acids long. This CDR3 reads CASSQEPGHRSYEQYF. In DNA, the CDR3 is TGCGCCAGCAGCCAGGAACCCGGACACCGCTCCTACGAGCAGTACTTC.

There are a few counts of this clonotype. The chain uses TRBV15 and TRBJ1-2, with 12 nucleotides matching TRBD1. From germline, CDR1 is LNHNV and CDR2 YYDKDF (reference sequence). The CDR3 covers 15 residues. Germline trimming cut 1 base from V and 7 bases from J; bases unmatched to any gene: 4. The CDR3 loop reads CATSRVGTGGSGYTF. Here the CDR3 DNA reads TGTGCCACCAGCAGAGTTGGGACAGGGGGCTCTGGCTACACCTTC.

This clonotype was seen more than once but under ten times. V and J are TRBV27 and TRBJ2-7; perhaps TRBD2 as D (7 bases). Germline CDR1 and CDR2: MNHEY and SMNVEV (reference sequence). This CDR3 is built from 14 residues. Between the trimmed V and J ends, which lost 10 bases and 3 bases, there was a span of 19 bases. The CDR3 nucleotides read TGTGCCAACCCGAGGGGGTGGGGGGGCTACGAGCAGTACTTC. It translates to CANPRGWGGYEQYF.

This clonotype came up a few times. The V and J genes are TRBV6-5 and TRBJ2-5, with 10 nucleotides matching TRBD1. Germline V gene lookup returns CDR1 MNHEY and CDR2 SVGAGI. With V trimmed by 10 bases and J by 4 bases, 6 bases remained unmatched. This CDR3 is 13 amino acids long. The CDR3 nucleotides are TGTGCCACCCTGACAGGGGGCAGAGAGACCCAGTACTTC. This translates into CATLTGGRETQYF.

The J gene is TRBJ2-3, the V gene TRBV4-3, with 11 nucleotides matching TRBD2. The germline V gene encodes CDR1 LGHNA and CDR2 YSLEER. V shed 0 bases, J shed 2 bases, and the junction held 4 bases outside the gene matches. The CDR3 is 17 residues long. The DNA for the CDR3 is TGCGCCAGCAGCCAAGATATACTAGCGGGAGACACAGATACGCAGTATTTT. It yields the protein CASSQDILAGDTDTQYF.

This clonotype was seen repeatedly, ten times or more. A junction boundary mismatches the germline segment, possibly from a read error. V and J are TRBV5-1 and TRBJ1-1, with 7 bases fitting TRBD1. The CDR3 spans 13 residues. The germline CDR1 and CDR2 sequences are SGHRS and YFSETQ. CDR3 nucleotide sequence: TGTGCCAGCAGTTTAACAGGGGACACTGAAGCTTTCTTT. It specifies CASSLTGDTEAFF.

The rearrangement uses TRBV7-9 and TRBJ2-3; tentatively, D is TRBD1 (5 bases). Trimming cost V 4 bases and J 4 bases, with 27 bases left between them. Germline V gene data show CDR1 as SEHNR and CDR2 as FQNEAQ (reference sequence). The length of the CDR3 is 19 residues. The CDR3 DNA follows: TGTGCCAGCAGCTCCCAGGCACATAAATGGACATTCAGTGCAGATACGCAGTATTTT. Translating gives CASSSQAHKWTFSADTQYF.

This clonotype was seen more than once but under ten times. The DNA of the CDR3 is TGTGCCAGCAGTTCTGGGAGTGCAACTAATGAAAAACTGTTTTTT. Its protein is CASSSGSATNEKLFF. V gene TRBV28 combines with J gene TRBJ1-4, with D uncertain. CDR1 and CDR2 from the germline V gene are MDHEN and SYDVKM. Trimming took off 4 bases at V and 0 bases at J, with 9 bases between the two ends. The CDR3 sequence is 15 residues long.

The CDR3 protein is CASSYEGEGYTF. For the CDR3, the DNA is TGTGCCAGCAGCTACGAAGGGGAGGGCTACACCTTC. This chain links TRBV7-3 with TRBJ1-2; tentative D call: TRBD1 (5 bases). The V and J ends lost 4 bases and 8 bases respectively, with 11 bases between them. Germline V gene sequence: CDR1 SGHTA, CDR2 FQGTGA. The length of the CDR3 is 12 residues. Drawing the rest from reference TRBV7-3 and TRBJ1-2, the complete variable domain is GAGVSQTPSNKVTEKGKYVELRCDPISGHTALYWYRQSLGQGPEFLIYFQGTGAADDSGLPNDRFFAVRPEGSVSTLKIQRTERGDSAVYLCASSYEGEGYTFGSGTRLTVV.

V and J are TRBV6-1 and TRBJ1-2, with D possibly matching TRBD1 (6 bases). Germline V CDR1 and CDR2: MNHNS, SASEGT. The V gene lost 4 bases and the J gene lost 0 bases, with 18 bases spanning the gap. There are 17 residues in the CDR3. CDR3 nucleotide sequence: TGTGCCAGCAGTGTAGTAGCCACAGGGAAAGCTAACTATGGCTACACCTTC. Protein product: CASSVVATGKANYGYTF.

This clonotype occurred a few times. The V call is TRBV12-3 or TRBV12-4, the J call TRBJ2-2, with 7 bases fitting TRBD1. With V trimmed by 3 bases and J by 5 bases, 6 bases remained unmatched. The CDR3 has 15 amino acids. The CDR3 region has the DNA TGTGCCAGCAGTTTCCAGGGGGACAGTACCGGGGAGCTGTTTTTT. This sequence encodes CASSFQGDSTGELFF.

This clonotype was seen more than once but under ten times. The gene calls are TRBV12-3 or TRBV12-4 and TRBJ2-1; a possible D gene is TRBD2 (6 bases). There are 16 residues in the CDR3. Between the trimmed V and J ends, which lost 3 bases and 6 bases, there was a span of 18 bases. The CDR3 here is CASSFKRAGQGNEQFF. The DNA for the CDR3 is TGTGCCAGCAGTTTCAAGCGAGCGGGTCAAGGCAATGAGCAGTTCTTC.

A few counts support this clonotype. The chain uses TRBV9 and TRBJ2-5, with D hard to call. Germline V gene data show CDR1 as SGDLS and CDR2 as YYNGEE. V lost 0 bases and J lost 2, with 5 bases in between. This CDR3 has 13 residues. As DNA, the CDR3 is TGTGCCAGCAGCGTAGAATGGCAAGAGACCCAGTACTTC. It yields the protein CASSVEWQETQYF.

This clonotype occurred a few times. V gene TRBV9 combines with J gene TRBJ2-5; weak D call: TRBD2 (6 bases). From germline, CDR1 is SGDLS and CDR2 YYNGEE. Between the trimmed V and J ends, which lost 0 bases and 2 bases, there was a span of 11 bases. The CDR3 loop spans 15 amino acids. The CDR3, as DNA: TGTGCCAGCAGCGTAGAAGGAGGGCTTCAAGAGACCCAGTACTTC. Amino acid sequence: CASSVEGGLQETQYF.

The chain joins TRBV5-1 to TRBJ2-2; TRBD2 is a possible D gene (6 bases). Trimming left V 5 bases short and J 4 bases short, with 18 bases between. Germline V gene data show CDR1 as SGHRS and CDR2 as YFSETQ. This CDR3 has 16 amino acids. The CDR3 nucleotides are TGCGCCAGCAGGCCCCACAGACTAGTAATCACCGGGGAGCTGTTTTTT. Amino acid sequence: CASRPHRLVITGELFF.

There are a few counts of this clonotype. The V call is TRBV7-3, the J call TRBJ2-3; 11 bases match TRBD2. The junction had 8 bases not matched to a gene; V was cut back by 6 bases and J by 6 bases. The CDR3 is made up of 15 amino acids. Germline CDR1 and CDR2: SGHTA and FQGTGA. This chain's CDR3 is CASSPSSGRWDTQYF. The CDR3 bases are TGTGCCAGCAGTCCCTCTAGCGGGAGGTGGGATACGCAGTATTTT. Drawing the rest from reference TRBV7-3 and TRBJ2-3, the complete variable domain is GAGVSQTPSNKVTEKGKYVELRCDPISGHTALYWYRQSLGQGPEFLIYFQGTGAADDSGLPNDRFFAVRPEGSVSTLKIQRTERGDSAVYLCASSPSSGRWDTQYFGPGTRLTVL.

This chain joins TRBV7-6 and TRBJ2-1; possibly TRBD1 for D (5 bases). The germline gives CDR1 SGHVS, CDR2 FNYEAQ. Trimming shortened V by 3 bases and J by 5 bases, and 11 bases separated the two germline ends. There are 14 residues in the CDR3. The DNA for the CDR3 is TGTGCCAGCAGCTTGGGCAGGGCCGACAATGAGCAGTTCTTC. Residues: CASSLGRADNEQFF.

This clonotype turned up a few times. The chain links TRBV20-1 to TRBJ2-3, with 7 bases that match TRBD2. The CDR3 has 16 amino acids. Germline V gene data show CDR1 as DFQATT and CDR2 as SNEGSKA (reference sequence). Trimming at V came to 0 bases and at J to 0 bases, leaving 6 bases not matched to a gene. The CDR3 region is CSARDARRGSTDTQYF. The CDR3, as DNA: TGCAGTGCTAGAGATGCCAGGCGGGGGAGCACAGATACGCAGTATTTT.

The sample holds a few counts of this clonotype. V usage is TRBV10-3 and J usage is TRBJ2-7; 9 bases are shared with TRBD1. The CDR3 is 18 residues long. V lost 2 bases and J lost 2; bases outside the gene matches: 13. From germline, CDR1 is ENHRY and CDR2 SYGVKD. This CDR3 is CAISEPEPGQGSTYEQYF. The DNA of the CDR3 is TGTGCCATCAGTGAGCCGGAACCGGGACAGGGATCGACCTACGAGCAGTACTTC.

The gene calls are TRBV7-9 and TRBJ2-5, with no clear D. The CDR3 sequence is 15 residues long. V shed 2 bases and J shed 5 bases, with 15 bases lying between them. CDR1 and CDR2 (germline): SEHNR, FQNEAQ (reference sequence). CDR3 protein: CASSLSSSGYETQYF. The CDR3, as DNA: TGTGCCAGCAGCTTATCCAGCTCGGGTTACGAGACCCAGTACTTC.

The chain links TRBV5-1 to TRBJ2-7; TRBD2 might be the D (6 bases). V was cut by 4 bases and J by 2 bases, with 22 bases left in between. The CDR3 is 17 residues long. CDR1 is SGHRS and CDR2 is YFSETQ in the germline V gene. The CDR3 here is CASSAAWDSRFPYEQYF. CDR3 DNA sequence: TGCGCCAGCAGCGCGGCCTGGGACTCCAGGTTCCCCTACGAGCAGTACTTC. The full variable domain, with the rest looked up from reference TRBV5-1 and TRBJ2-7, is KAGVTQTPRYLIKTRGQQVTLSCSPISGHRSVSWYQQTPGQGLQFLFEYFSETQRNKGNFPGRFSGRQFSNSRSEMNVSTLELGDSALYLCASSAAWDSRFPYEQYFGPGTRLTVT.

This clonotype was picked up many times. The chain couples TRBV12-3 or TRBV12-4 to TRBJ2-3, with D possibly being TRBD1 (7 bases). Trimming shortened V by 9 bases and J by 1 base, and 17 bases separated the two germline ends. CDR3 size: 15 residues. The CDR3 protein is CASRTGGVRTDTQYF. Written as DNA, the CDR3 is TGTGCCAGTAGGACAGGAGGGGTACGCACAGATACGCAGTATTTT.

The V and J genes are TRBV20-1 and TRBJ2-7; the match to TRBD2 covers 7 bases. The CDR3 runs 15 residues. Germline values: CDR1 DFQATT, CDR2 SNEGSKA (reference sequence). Trimming at V came to 0 bases and at J to 2 bases, leaving 7 bases not matched to a gene. The CDR3: CSARDMRGLTYEQYF. The CDR3 region has the DNA TGCAGTGCTAGAGATATGCGGGGACTAACCTACGAGCAGTACTTC.

This clonotype was observed a handful of times. The gene calls are TRBV7-8 and TRBJ2-7, with D uncertain. Germline V gene sequence: CDR1 SGHVS, CDR2 FQNEAQ. V lost 1 base to trimming and J lost 5 bases, with 9 bases between them. The CDR3 extends over 13 amino acids. The CDR3 is CASSLGVVNEQYF. For the CDR3, the DNA is TGTGCCAGCAGCTTAGGCGTTGTAAACGAGCAGTACTTC. Together with reference TRBV7-8 and TRBJ2-7, the CDR3 gives the full variable domain: GAGVSQSPRYKVAKRGQDVALRCDPISGHVSLFWYQQALGQGPEFLTYFQNEAQLDKSGLPSDRFFAERPEGSVSTLKIQRTQQEDSAVYLCASSLGVVNEQYFGPGTRLTVT.

The rearrangement joins TRBV12-3 or TRBV12-4 to TRBJ1-1, with D tentatively TRBD1 (6 bases). There are 13 residues in the CDR3. V gave up 5 bases and J gave up 7 bases, with 14 bases separating them. The CDR3 here is CASSGLGAVEAFF. The CDR3 nucleotides read TGTGCCAGCAGTGGCCTGGGGGCGGTTGAAGCTTTCTTT.